By frequency in the sample, the clone carrying this T cell receptor beta chain is large. Antigen specificity is unknown. This record comes from a study of tissue T cells after allogeneic stem cell transplantation. Whole-study context: Graft-versus-host disease patients received grafts, four unmodified and three CD34-selected to deplete T cells. Findings and caveats of the study: Within patients, tissue anatomy strongly shaped TCR repertoire composition. The study did not identify alloreactive or antigen-specific tissue TCRs, and some clones might be persisting host cells.

The V gene's germline CDR1 is MNHEY and CDR2 SVGEGT. The V end lost 0 bases, the J end lost 2 bases, and 10 bases lay between the germline ends. CDR3 length: 16 residues. Steroid-refractory graft-versus-host disease after allogeneic hematopoietic cell transplant qualified adults for prospective research-autopsy enrollment. Several lines of graft-versus-host disease therapy were given to all patients, all with gastrointestinal involvement. Clones were read by immunoSEQ multiplex PCR, and TCRdb kept only the in-frame ones, dropping some. There are approximately 2,700 clones in the sample; 55% to 75% occur only once, and under 25% lies in the top ten.

This receptor was identified in a male patient older than 55 with steroid-refractory graft-versus-host disease after an allogeneic stem cell transplant. The graft donor may have contributed some T cells. J is TRBJ2-2 and V is TRBV6-2 or TRBV6-3; D is perhaps TRBD1 or TRBD2 (5 bases each). Specimen: duodenal tissue, collected at autopsy. The CDR3 spells CASSYSGRANTGELFF. The CDR3 nucleotides read TGTGCCAGCAGTTACTCGGGGCGGGCCAACACCGGGGAGCTGTTTTTT.